The T cell receptor (beta chain) under discussion was sequenced for a study of OX40 agonist ivuxolimab in advanced cancers. The CDR3 is 14 residues long. Germline lookup yields CDR1 MRHNA and CDR2 SNTAGT. V was pared by 2 bases and J by 3 bases, with 5 bases between. Data came from immunoSEQ multiplex PCR; TCRdb stores just in-frame clones and leaves some out. The table shows about 62,000 clones, with over 75% occurring only once. The TCR comes from an adult with an advanced solid tumor such as melanoma, head and neck, liver or kidney cancer. The J gene is TRBJ2-6, the V gene TRBV6-4; D is unclear. Sequencing was performed on CD4+ or CD8+ T cells sorted from blood, taken in a trial of the OX40 agonist ivuxolimab. CDR3 in amino acids: CASSDRVGANVLTF. DNA for the CDR3: TGTGCCAGCAGTGACAGGGTTGGGGCCAACGTCCTGACTTTC.